This TCR beta chain was profiled in a study of blood T cell repertoires in COVID-19. Study at large: Sources were T cells, B-cell-depleted T cells, or PBMCs; the material itself was cDNA or gDNA.

Authors' analysis steps: Estimates of nucleated cell counts were drawn from the amplification of reference gene primers. Repertoires were generated with immunoSEQ multiplex PCR, while TCRdb's copy carries only in-frame clones and drops some. The D gene and trimming were derived from the DNA, and the V and J assignments and clone size from that table. The table records approximately 280,000 clones, 85% of them present only once. V was clipped by 7 bases and J by 3 bases; unmatched bases: 9. This CDR3 spans 14 amino acids. Germline V gene lookup returns CDR1 LNHNV and CDR2 YYDKDF (reference sequence). Participants were placed into cohorts based on the clinical history they reported. The study counted Cohort 3 donors as recovered given two negative PCRs, clearance, or symptom resolution.

This sequence joins TRBV15 and TRBJ2-7, with 7 positions matching TRBD1. Sequenced material: PBMCs or T cells enriched from blood (not recorded which). This sequence was found in a woman aged 45-59 years who had recovered from COVID-19. CDR3 sequence: CATTPIRDSYEQYF. The CDR3 region has the DNA TGTGCCACCACCCCAATCCGGGACAGCTACGAGCAGTACTTC.